This T cell receptor (beta chain) was documented in a study of blood T cells in healthy people across ages. Whole-study context: For every two T cells, template switching captured about one barcoded beta molecule.

Study-wide results and limits: Long-lived donors exceeded aged donors in naive CD4+ cells and diversity.

Points on this clonotype: As yet, its antigen is unknown.

Alongside a J-beta primer mix, a sample-barcoded 5' primer served in a second PCR lasting roughly 6 to 11 cycles. There were at least 3 million CDR3-containing paired-end reads obtained from each sample. MiXCR was run by TCRdb on the 5' RACE reads, yielding one entry per CDR3 protein. The sample has 750,000 to 850,000 distinct CDR3 sequences, 25% seen once; the top ten hold approximately 3.7%. The length of the CDR3 is 16 residues. V lost 1 base and J 0 bases, leaving 10 bases between the germline ends. Germline CDR1 and CDR2: DFQATT and SNEGSKA (reference sequence). These data were likewise used in another study, on T cells of mothers and their children. This second report adds: Inherited differences only slightly affect thymic shaping of TCR recombination output.

The sequencing sample was made of blood. The TCR was taken from a boy aged 5-17 years in good health. V gene TRBV20-1 combines with J gene TRBJ2-6; D remains ambiguous. The CDR3 bases are TGCAGTGCTAGAGCGCCTTTTTACTCTGGGGCCAACGTCCTGACTTTC. This codes for CSARAPFYSGANVLTF.